Below are 30 T cell receptor beta chains sequenced from a single sample in a study of blood T cell repertoires in COVID-19 (dated by TCRdb to the early 2020s). The library was produced with the immunoSEQ multiplex PCR assay. TCRdb took this table from immuneACCESS and kept in-frame rearrangements with V and J called. Such tables lack part of the clones; where checked against another copy, unresolved V genes explain under half of the gap, and the rest is unexplained. The sample table contains 100,000 to 140,000 clones; only one count was recorded for approximately 88% of them. The ten biggest clones cover 6.8% of the sample. Source material: peripheral blood. The receptors shown here come from a man aged 50-60 years with active or convalescent COVID-19.

CDR3 DNA: TGTGCCAGCAGGAGTAGGATAGCGGGAGGTGCGGGCCTAGAGCAGTACTTC. This gives the protein CASRSRIAGGAGLEQYF. The V gene is TRBV27, the J gene TRBJ2-7; 10 bases line up with TRBD2. CDR3 size: 17 residues. The V and J ends lost 6 bases and 7 bases, in that order; junction bases with no gene match: 18. Germline loops: CDR1 MNHEY, CDR2 SMNVEV (reference sequence).

This clone turned up a few times. Different DNA sequences within this sample yield the same CDR3. The chain recombines TRBV5-4 with TRBJ2-1, with D unresolved. The CDR3 is 11 residues long. Germline-derived CDR1 and CDR2 are SGHNT and YYREEE (reference sequence). V lost 1 base to trimming and J lost 9 bases, with 5 bases between them. CDR3 DNA: TGTGCCAGCAGCTTGTTCAGTGAGCAGTTCTTC. Translation: CASSLFSEQFF. The variable domain in full, with the rest retrieved from reference TRBV5-4 and TRBJ2-1, is ETGVTQSPTHLIKTRGQQVTLRCSSQSGHNTVSWYQQALGQGPQFIFQYYREEENGRGNFPPRFSGLQFPNYSSELNVNALELDDSALYLCASSLFSEQFFGPGTRLTVL.

This clone was recorded once. The chain has TRBV3-1 (or the pseudogene TRBV3-2) and TRBJ2-3, with TRBD2 identical over 8 bases. There are 16 residues in the CDR3. CDR1 LGHDT and CDR2 YNNKEL come from the germline V gene (reference sequence). V lost 0 bases and J lost 6; bases outside the gene matches: 8. The CDR3 reads CASSQDAVAGRDTQYF. The CDR3 nucleotides read TGTGCCAGCAGCCAAGATGCGGTAGCGGGACGTGATACGCAGTATTTT.

The V gene is TRBV5-1, the J gene TRBJ1-1; no clear D gene. V was cut by 2 bases and J by 1 base, with 6 bases left in between. This CDR3 comprises 13 residues. The V gene's germline CDR1 is SGHRS and CDR2 YFSETQ. CDR3 residues: CASSFSSNTEAFF. In DNA form, the CDR3 reads TGCGCCAGCAGCTTCAGTTCGAACACTGAAGCTTTCTTT.

The CDR3 here is CASSLGGGPPYNEQFF. The CDR3 nucleotides read TGTGCCAGCAGCTTGGGGGGAGGGCCTCCCTACAATGAGCAGTTCTTC. The chain employs TRBV5-6 and TRBJ2-1; 7 bases agree with TRBD2. The J segment lost 2 bases and the V segment lost 0 bases, leaving 5 bases of the junction unmatched. This CDR3 is 16 amino acids long. Germline CDR1 and CDR2: SGHDT and YYEEEE.

J is TRBJ1-2 and V is TRBV3-1 (or the pseudogene TRBV3-2); TRBD1 agrees at 8 bases. Germline values: CDR1 LGHDT, CDR2 YNNKEL (reference sequence). The CDR3 covers 13 residues. Trimming removed 6 bases from V and 4 bases from J; junction bases left unmatched: 4. Here the CDR3 reads CASSGTGFYGYTF. CDR3 DNA sequence: TGTGCCAGCAGTGGGACAGGCTTCTATGGCTACACCTTC.

This chain connects TRBV18 to TRBJ2-3; no definite D call. V lost 5 bases and J lost 6, with 9 bases in between. The CDR3 spans 12 residues. Germline-derived CDR1 and CDR2 are KGHSH and LQKENI. CDR3 protein: CASSITRDTQYF. The CDR3 DNA reads as TGTGCCAGCTCAATTACGCGGGATACGCAGTATTTT.

The J gene is TRBJ1-4, the V gene TRBV3-1 (or the pseudogene TRBV3-2), with a tentative D call TRBD1 (6 bases). The CDR3 runs to 14 residues. Germline lookup yields CDR1 LGHDT and CDR2 YNNKEL (reference sequence). V was clipped by 3 bases and J by 6 bases, with 11 bases between them. The CDR3 loop reads CASSHDGGHEKLFF. CDR3 nucleotide sequence: TGTGCCAGCAGCCATGACGGGGGGCATGAAAAACTGTTTTTT.

This chain uses TRBV5-5 with TRBJ1-5; 9 nucleotides match TRBD1. CDR1 and CDR2 from the germline V gene are SGHKS and YYEKEE (reference sequence). This CDR3 is 14 amino acids long. V shed 4 bases, J shed 4 bases, and the junction held 3 bases outside the gene matches. The chain's CDR3 is CASSPTGGNQPQHF. The CDR3 DNA reads as TGTGCCAGCAGCCCGACAGGGGGAAATCAGCCCCAGCATTTT.

The chain is built from TRBV19 and TRBJ2-2, with 12 bases fitting TRBD2. V trimming: 3 bases; J trimming: 1 base; junction bases outside the gene matches: 3. The CDR3 contains 17 residues. Germline V lookup: CDR1 LNHDA, CDR2 SQIVND (reference sequence). CDR3 in amino acids: CASSMWTSGMNTGELFF. In nucleotides, the CDR3 is TGTGCCAGTAGTATGTGGACTAGCGGGATGAACACCGGGGAGCTGTTTTTT.

The chain combines TRBV20-1 with TRBJ1-1; D may be TRBD1 (6 bases). The CDR3 is made up of 13 amino acids. CDR1 and CDR2 from the germline V gene are DFQATT and SNEGSKA (reference sequence). Trimming removed 3 bases from V and 1 base from J, with 9 bases in between. This chain's CDR3 is CSASGTPNTEAFF. CDR3 bases: TGCAGTGCTAGTGGGACACCGAACACTGAAGCTTTCTTT.

The chain uses TRBV11-2 and TRBJ2-7, with a possible D match to TRBD1 (5 bases). V lost 5 bases and J 2 bases, leaving 13 bases between the germline ends. The germline V gene encodes CDR1 SGHAT and CDR2 FQNNGV. The CDR3 extends over 14 amino acids. The CDR3: CASSPNRITYEQYF. In DNA form, the CDR3 reads TGTGCCAGCAGCCCGAACAGGATTACCTACGAGCAGTACTTC.

The chain uses TRBV28 and TRBJ2-2; D is ambiguous. Trimming took off 6 bases at V and 3 bases at J, with 5 bases between the two ends. The length of the CDR3 is 12 residues. Per the germline V gene, CDR1 is MDHEN and CDR2 is SYDVKM. CDR3: CASSVYTGELFF. The CDR3 DNA is TGTGCCAGCAGCGTATACACCGGGGAGCTGTTTTTT.

J is TRBJ1-5 and V is TRBV30; D remains ambiguous. The CDR3 length is 13 residues. V gave up 2 bases and J gave up 4 bases, with 9 bases separating them. Germline assignment: CDR1 GTSNPN and CDR2 SVGIG (reference sequence). The CDR3 nucleotides read TGTGCCTGGAGTAACTCGGGGAATCAGCCCCAGCATTTT. This gives the protein CAWSNSGNQPQHF.

The chain joins TRBV28 to TRBJ2-5; 8 bases fit TRBD1. J was trimmed by 5 bases and V by 7 bases; bases with no gene match: 6. This CDR3 is built from 13 residues. Per germline, CDR1 MDHEN and CDR2 SYDVKM. CDR3 protein: CASTTGVMETQYF. The CDR3 coding sequence is TGTGCCAGCACGACAGGGGTAATGGAGACCCAGTACTTC.

The rearrangement joins TRBV5-6 to TRBJ2-3; the D is unclear. In germline, CDR1 is SGHDT, CDR2 YYEEEE. Trimming pared 1 base from V and 0 bases from J, leaving 12 bases between. CDR3 length: 16 amino acids. DNA for the CDR3: TGTGCCAGCAGCTTGTTACTTCCCCGTAGCACAGATACGCAGTATTTT. This codes for CASSLLLPRSTDTQYF.

The V call is TRBV30, the J call TRBJ2-1, with no clear D. V dropped 8 bases and J dropped 3 bases, with 17 bases sitting between them. The CDR3 runs 14 residues. The germline gives CDR1 GTSNPN, CDR2 SVGIG (reference sequence). CDR3 in amino acids: CATRGPQLYNEQFF. In nucleotides, the CDR3 is TGTGCCACCCGTGGGCCACAACTCTACAATGAGCAGTTCTTC.

This clone was seen only once. CDR3 sequence reads: CASTGTGQSEQYF. The CDR3 nucleotides are TGTGCCAGCACCGGGACAGGGCAGAGCGAGCAGTACTTC. This chain uses TRBV12-3 or TRBV12-4 with TRBJ2-7; TRBD1 agrees at 9 bases. V lost 7 bases, J lost 6 bases, and 7 bases stayed unmatched. The CDR3 contains 13 residues.

The chain joins TRBV27 to TRBJ1-6, with D unresolved. The CDR3 consists of 14 residues. Trimming left V 0 bases short and J 7 bases short, with 7 bases between. Germline values: CDR1 MNHEY, CDR2 SMNVEV (reference sequence). CDR3 protein: CASSLSGGNSPLHF. As DNA, the CDR3 is TGTGCCAGCAGTTTATCGGGAGGGAATTCACCCCTCCACTTT.

The V call is TRBV9, the J call TRBJ2-5, with 9 bases aligning to TRBD1. Trimming cost V 4 bases and J 6 bases; bases outside gene matches: 10. CDR3 length: 15 residues. Germline V gene data show CDR1 as SGDLS and CDR2 as YYNGEE. CDR3 loop: CASSPHRGQGKTQYF. The CDR3 bases are TGTGCCAGCAGCCCCCACAGGGGGCAAGGGAAGACCCAGTACTTC. The complete variable domain, with remaining parts taken from reference TRBV9 and TRBJ2-5, reads DSGVTQTPKHLITATGQRVTLRCSPRSGDLSVYWYQQSLDQGLQFLIQYYNGEERAKGNILERFSAQQFPDLHSELNLSSLELGDSALYFCASSPHRGQGKTQYFGPGTRLLVL.

This clone was counted once. The chain links TRBV5-8 to TRBJ1-5; 7 bases agree with TRBD1. V was clipped by 4 bases and J by 6 bases; unmatched bases: 7. CDR1 SGHTS and CDR2 YDEGEE come from the germline V gene. The CDR3 has 14 residues. The CDR3 is CASSLGTDSQPQHF. CDR3 bases: TGTGCCAGCAGCCTCGGGACAGATAGTCAGCCCCAGCATTTT.

The genes are TRBV27 and TRBJ2-7; 7 nucleotides line up with TRBD1. The CDR3 totals 13 residues. Germline CDR1 MNHEY, CDR2 SMNVEV (reference sequence). With 6 bases clipped from V and 9 bases from J, the junction kept 11 bases outside the gene matches. CDR3 in DNA: TGTGCCAGCAGCCGATCACAGGGGACGGGGCAGTACTTC. Translation: CASSRSQGTGQYF.

This chain links TRBV30 with TRBJ1-4; the D gene is possibly TRBD1 (6 bases). The CDR3 totals 12 residues. V was trimmed by 4 bases and J by 7 bases, leaving 10 bases between them. Germline V gene data show CDR1 as GTSNPN and CDR2 as SVGIG (reference sequence). The CDR3 protein is CAWKQGGEKLFF. CDR3 bases: TGTGCCTGGAAACAGGGCGGTGAAAAACTGTTTTTT.

This chain joins TRBV30 and TRBJ2-2, with D perhaps TRBD2 (6 bases). The germline gives CDR1 GTSNPN, CDR2 SVGIG (reference sequence). The CDR3 has 15 amino acids. The ends were cut back, 7 bases at V and 2 bases at J, with 17 bases in the middle. The CDR3 nucleotides read TGTGCCTACCCGACCGGCGGGATAAACACCGGGGAGCTGTTTTTT. As protein: CAYPTGGINTGELFF.

The chain has TRBV5-1 and TRBJ2-5; a possible D gene is TRBD1 (6 bases). The V end lost 4 bases, the J end lost 2 bases, and 12 bases lay between the germline ends. CDR3 size: 14 residues. From germline, CDR1 is SGHRS and CDR2 YFSETQ. CDR3 bases: TGCGCCAGCAGCAATGGGCAGGGGCAAGAGACCCAGTACTTC. It is translated as CASSNGQGQETQYF.

This clone was detected a few times. CDR3 region: CSVGSGESSVFF. DNA for the CDR3: TGCAGCGTCGGTAGCGGGGAATCCAGTGTGTTCTTC. The J gene is TRBJ2-1, the V gene TRBV29-1; 8 bases match TRBD2. The trim removed 6 bases at V and 15 bases at J, leaving 13 bases unmatched. CDR3 length: 12 residues. Germline CDR1 SQVTM, CDR2 ANQGSEA.

V gene TRBV28 combines with J gene TRBJ2-5; D gene uncertain. This CDR3 is 10 amino acids long. V shed 8 bases and J shed 5 bases, with 6 bases lying between them. CDR1 MDHEN and CDR2 SYDVKM come from the germline V gene. The CDR3 sequence is CASGAETQYF. The CDR3 bases are TGTGCCAGCGGAGCTGAGACCCAGTACTTC.

The V call is TRBV20-1, the J call TRBJ2-7, with a tentative D call TRBD1 (6 bases). Trimming cost V 1 base and J 7 bases, with 8 bases left between them. This CDR3 is built from 11 residues. Per the germline V gene, CDR1 is DFQATT and CDR2 is SNEGSKA (reference sequence). The CDR3 coding sequence is TGCAGTGCTAGAGCCCAGGGGGAGCAGTACTTC. It is translated as CSARAQGEQYF.

This rearrangement joins TRBV6-5 to TRBJ2-5, with 12 bases matching TRBD2. CDR3 length: 15 residues. Germline V lookup: CDR1 MNHEY, CDR2 SVGAGI. The V and J ends lost 6 bases and 5 bases, in that order; junction bases with no gene match: 7. The CDR3 region has the DNA TGTGCCAGCAGCCTGACTAGCGGGAGCATGGAGACCCAGTACTTC. This codes for CASSLTSGSMETQYF.

The J gene is TRBJ1-6, the V gene TRBV27; D perhaps matches TRBD1 (6 bases). The CDR3 loop spans 13 amino acids. Trimming removed 5 bases from V and 9 bases from J, with 11 bases in between. Germline-derived CDR1 and CDR2 are MNHEY and SMNVEV (reference sequence). CDR3 residues: CASSGTGISPLHF. For the CDR3, the DNA is TGTGCCAGCAGTGGCACAGGGATTTCACCCCTCCACTTT.